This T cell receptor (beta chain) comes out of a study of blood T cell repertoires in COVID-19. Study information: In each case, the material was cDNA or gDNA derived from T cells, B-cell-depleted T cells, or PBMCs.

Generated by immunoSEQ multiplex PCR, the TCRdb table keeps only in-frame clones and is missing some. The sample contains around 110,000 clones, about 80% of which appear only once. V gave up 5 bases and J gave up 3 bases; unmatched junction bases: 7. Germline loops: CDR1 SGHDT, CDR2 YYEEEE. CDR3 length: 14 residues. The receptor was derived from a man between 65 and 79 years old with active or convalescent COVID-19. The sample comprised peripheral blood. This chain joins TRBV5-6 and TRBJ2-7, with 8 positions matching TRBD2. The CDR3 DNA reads TGTGCCAGCAGTCCGACGGGAGGGCTCTACGAGCAGTACTTC. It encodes CASSPTGGLYEQYF.